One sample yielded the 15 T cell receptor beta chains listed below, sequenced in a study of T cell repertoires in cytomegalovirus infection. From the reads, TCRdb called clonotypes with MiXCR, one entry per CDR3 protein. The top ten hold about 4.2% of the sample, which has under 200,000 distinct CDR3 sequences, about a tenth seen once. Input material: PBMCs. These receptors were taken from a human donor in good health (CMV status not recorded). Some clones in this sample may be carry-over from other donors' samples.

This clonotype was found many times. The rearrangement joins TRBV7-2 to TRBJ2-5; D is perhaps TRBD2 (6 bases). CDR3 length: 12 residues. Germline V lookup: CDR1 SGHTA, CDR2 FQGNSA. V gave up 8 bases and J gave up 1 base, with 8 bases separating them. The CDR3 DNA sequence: TGTGCCAGCGGGGAGGCCCAAGAGACCCAGTACTTC. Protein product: CASGEAQETQYF.

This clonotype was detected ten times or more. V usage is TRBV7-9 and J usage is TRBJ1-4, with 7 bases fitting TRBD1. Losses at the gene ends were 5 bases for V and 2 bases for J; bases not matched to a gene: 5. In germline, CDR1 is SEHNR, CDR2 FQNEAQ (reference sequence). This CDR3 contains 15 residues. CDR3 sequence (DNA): TGTGCCAGCAGCCTTGGGACAGCGACTAATGAAAAACTGTTTTTT. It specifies CASSLGTATNEKLFF.

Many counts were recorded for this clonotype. This CDR3 is CASSLDRQGGEKLFF. The CDR3 DNA reads as TGTGCCAGCAGCTTAGATCGACAGGGAGGTGAAAAACTGTTTTTT. The genes are TRBV7-2 and TRBJ1-4; 7 positions agree with TRBD1. With 1 base clipped from V and 7 bases from J, the junction kept 6 bases outside the gene matches. The length of the CDR3 is 15 residues. CDR1 and CDR2 (germline): SGHTA, FQGNSA.

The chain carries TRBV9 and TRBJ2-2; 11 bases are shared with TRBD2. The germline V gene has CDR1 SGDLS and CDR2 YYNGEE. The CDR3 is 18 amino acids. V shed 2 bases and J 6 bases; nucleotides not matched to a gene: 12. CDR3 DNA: TGTGCCAGCAGCGTCCAACAGAAGACTAGCGGGATCTCCGGGGAGCTGTTTTTT. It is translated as CASSVQQKTSGISGELFF. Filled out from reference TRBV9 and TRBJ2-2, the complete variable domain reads DSGVTQTPKHLITATGQRVTLRCSPRSGDLSVYWYQQSLDQGLQFLIQYYNGEERAKGNILERFSAQQFPDLHSELNLSSLELGDSALYFCASSVQQKTSGISGELFFGEGSRLTVL.

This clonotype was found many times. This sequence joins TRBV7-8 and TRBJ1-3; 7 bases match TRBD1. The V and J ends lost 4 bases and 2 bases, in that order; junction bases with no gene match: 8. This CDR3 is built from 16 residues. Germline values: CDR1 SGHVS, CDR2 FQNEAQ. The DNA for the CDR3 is TGTGCCAGCAGCTCTCCGACAGGGTTAACTGGAAACACCATATATTTT. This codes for CASSSPTGLTGNTIYF.

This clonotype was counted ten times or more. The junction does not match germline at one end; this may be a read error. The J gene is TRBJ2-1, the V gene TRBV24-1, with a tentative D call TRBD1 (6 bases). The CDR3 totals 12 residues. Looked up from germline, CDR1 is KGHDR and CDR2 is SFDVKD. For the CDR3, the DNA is TGTGCCACCAGTGATGCGGACCGAGACAGGATCTTC. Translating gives CATSDADRDRIF.

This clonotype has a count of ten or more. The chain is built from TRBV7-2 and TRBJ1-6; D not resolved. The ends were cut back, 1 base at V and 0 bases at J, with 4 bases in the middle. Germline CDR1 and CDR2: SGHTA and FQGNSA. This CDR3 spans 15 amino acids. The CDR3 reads CASSLVTSYNSPLHF. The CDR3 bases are TGTGCCAGCAGCTTAGTAACCTCCTATAATTCACCCCTCCACTTT.

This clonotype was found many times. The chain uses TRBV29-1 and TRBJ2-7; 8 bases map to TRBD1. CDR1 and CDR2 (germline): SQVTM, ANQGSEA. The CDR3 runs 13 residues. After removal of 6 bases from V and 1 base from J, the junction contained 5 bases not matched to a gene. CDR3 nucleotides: TGCAGCGTAAGGACAGGGATATCCTACGAGCAGTACTTC. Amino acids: CSVRTGISYEQYF.

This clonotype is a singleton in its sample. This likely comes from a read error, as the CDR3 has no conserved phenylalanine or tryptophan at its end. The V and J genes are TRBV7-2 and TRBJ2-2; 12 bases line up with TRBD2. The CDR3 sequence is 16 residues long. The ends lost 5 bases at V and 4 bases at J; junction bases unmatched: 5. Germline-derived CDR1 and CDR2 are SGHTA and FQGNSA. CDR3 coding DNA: TGTGCCAGCAGCGCCCCGGGACTAGCGGGCACCGGGGAGCTGTTTTAT. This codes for CASSAPGLAGTGELFY.

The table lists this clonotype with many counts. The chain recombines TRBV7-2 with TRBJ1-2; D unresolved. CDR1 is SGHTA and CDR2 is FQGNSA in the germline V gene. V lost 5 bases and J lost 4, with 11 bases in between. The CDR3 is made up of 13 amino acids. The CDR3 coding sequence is TGTGCCAGCAGCCCCGGCGGGTTCTATGGCTACACCTTC. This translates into CASSPGGFYGYTF.

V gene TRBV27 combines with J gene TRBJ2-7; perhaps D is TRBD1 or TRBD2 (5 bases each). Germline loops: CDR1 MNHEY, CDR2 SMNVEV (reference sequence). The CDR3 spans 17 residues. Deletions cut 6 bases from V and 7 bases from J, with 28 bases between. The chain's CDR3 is CASRIRQSGATTREQYF. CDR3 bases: TGTGCCAGCAGGATAAGACAGAGCGGAGCGACAACCCGGGAGCAGTACTTC.

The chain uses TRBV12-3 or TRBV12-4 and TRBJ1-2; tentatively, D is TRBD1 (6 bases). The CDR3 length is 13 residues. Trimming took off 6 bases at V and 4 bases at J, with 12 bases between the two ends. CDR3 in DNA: TGTGCCAGCAGCTCGGACAGCTTCTATGGCTACACCTTC. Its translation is CASSSDSFYGYTF.

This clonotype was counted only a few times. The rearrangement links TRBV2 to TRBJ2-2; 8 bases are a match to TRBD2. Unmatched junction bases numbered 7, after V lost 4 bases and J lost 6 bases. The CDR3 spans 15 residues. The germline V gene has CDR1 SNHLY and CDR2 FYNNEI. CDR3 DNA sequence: TGTGCCAGCAGTGCGAGAGCGGGAGAGGCCGGGGAGCTGTTTTTT. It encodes CASSARAGEAGELFF.

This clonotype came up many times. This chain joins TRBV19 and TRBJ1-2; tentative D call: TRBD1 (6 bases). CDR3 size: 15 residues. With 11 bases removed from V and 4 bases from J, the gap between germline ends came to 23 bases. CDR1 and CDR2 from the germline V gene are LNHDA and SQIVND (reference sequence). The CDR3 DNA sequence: TGTGCCTCTACGGCAGGGGCGACTATCCCCTATGGCTACACCTTC. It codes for CASTAGATIPYGYTF. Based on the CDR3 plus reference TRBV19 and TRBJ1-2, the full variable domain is DGGITQSPKYLFRKEGQNVTLSCEQNLNHDAMYWYRQDPGQGLRLIYYSQIVNDFQKGDIAEGYSVSREKKESFPLTVTSAQKNPTAFYLCASTAGATIPYGYTFGSGTRLTVV.

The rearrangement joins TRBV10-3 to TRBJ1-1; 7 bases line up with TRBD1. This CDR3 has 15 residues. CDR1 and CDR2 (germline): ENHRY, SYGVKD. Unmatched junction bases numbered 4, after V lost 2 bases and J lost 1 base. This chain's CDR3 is CAISEPGQTNTEAFF. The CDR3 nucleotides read TGTGCCATCAGTGAGCCGGGACAGACGAACACTGAAGCTTTCTTT.